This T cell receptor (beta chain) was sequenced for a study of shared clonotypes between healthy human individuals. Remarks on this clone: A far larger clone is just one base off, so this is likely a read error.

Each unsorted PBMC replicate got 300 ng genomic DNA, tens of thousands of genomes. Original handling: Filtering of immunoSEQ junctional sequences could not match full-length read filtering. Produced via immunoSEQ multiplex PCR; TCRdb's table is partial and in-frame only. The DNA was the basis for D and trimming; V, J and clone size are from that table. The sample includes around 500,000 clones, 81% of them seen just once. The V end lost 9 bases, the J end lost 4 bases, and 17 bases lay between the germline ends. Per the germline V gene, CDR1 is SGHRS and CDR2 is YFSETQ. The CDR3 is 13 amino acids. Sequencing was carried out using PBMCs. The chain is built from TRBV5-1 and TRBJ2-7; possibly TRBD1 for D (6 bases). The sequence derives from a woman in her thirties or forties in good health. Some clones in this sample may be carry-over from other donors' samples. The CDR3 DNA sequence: TGCGCCATCAGTCACGGGACAATTTACGAGCAGTACTTC. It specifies CAISHGTIYEQYF.